A selection of T cell receptor beta chains follows, all from one sample in a study of blood T cell repertoires in COVID-19. Produced via immunoSEQ multiplex PCR; TCRdb's table is partial and in-frame only. This sample has 130,000 to 150,000 clones, with 75% to 90% found just once. Input material: peripheral blood. All receptors derive from a woman aged 45 to 65 with acute or convalescent COVID-19. Each CDR3 is given with its conserved first and last residue. The D gene is left open where the match is weak. The size field is filled for only some rows; it gives once, few, many or a size class.

>NA|TRBD1|TRBV29-1|TRBJ1-2
CSVSGTGGYTF
TGCAGCGTGAGCGGGACAGGGGGCTACACCTTC
>NA|TRBD2|TRBV4-2|TRBJ2-3
CASSQAVMGLASDTQYF
TGTGCCAGCAGCCAAGCCGTTATGGGACTAGCGAGTGATACGCAGTATTTT
>NA|TRBD1|TRBV4-2|TRBJ1-6
CASSQYRTGDSPLHF
TGTGCCAGCAGCCAATACAGGACAGGGGATTCACCCCTCCACTTT
>NA|TRBD2|TRBV24-1|TRBJ2-1
CATSESTGTNYNEQFF
TGTGCCACCAGTGAAAGTACCGGGACTAACTACAATGAGCAGTTCTTC
>NA|TRBD1|TRBV2|TRBJ1-5
CASSASQGGWENQPQHF
TGTGCCAGCAGTGCCTCCCAGGGGGGATGGGAAAATCAGCCCCAGCATTTT
>NA|TRBD1|TRBV7-2|TRBJ2-3
CASSWTGGTDTQYF
TGTGCCAGCAGCTGGACAGGGGGCACAGATACGCAGTATTTT
>NA|NA|TRBV27|TRBJ2-1
CAASLRASDYNEQFF
TGTGCCGCCTCACTGAGGGCTAGCGACTACAATGAGCAGTTCTTC
>NA|NA|TRBV5-4|TRBJ2-7
CASSLAGGFTYEQYF
TGTGCCAGCAGCTTGGCGGGTGGGTTCACCTACGAGCAGTACTTC
>NA|TRBD1|TRBV10-2|TRBJ1-6
CASSDPLGLGQDYNSPLHF
TGCGCCAGCAGTGACCCCCTGGGGTTGGGACAGGACTATAATTCACCCCTCCACTTT
>NA|TRBD2|TRBV27|TRBJ2-1
CASTNWGTSNEQFF
TGTGCCAGCACCAACTGGGGGACTAGCAATGAGCAGTTCTTC
>few|NA|TRBV9|TRBJ1-6
CASSPRSGSPLHF
TGTGCCAGCAGCCCTCGAAGCGGTTCACCCCTCCACTTT
>NA|NA|TRBV2|TRBJ2-5
CASSDRDLGGETQYF
TGTGCCAGCAGTGATAGGGACCTAGGGGGAGAGACCCAGTACTTC
>few|NA|TRBV19|TRBJ1-1
CASSIPGTEAFF
TGTGCCAGTAGTATTCCGGGCACTGAAGCTTTCTTT
>NA|TRBD1|TRBV28|TRBJ1-2
CASSSRQGYYGYTF
TGTGCCAGCAGTTCCCGACAGGGATACTATGGCTACACCTTC
>NA|NA|TRBV5-1|TRBJ1-5
CASSLALGRGDQPQHF
TGCGCCAGCAGCTTGGCTCTGGGACGGGGGGATCAGCCCCAGCATTTT
>NA|NA|TRBV6-5|TRBJ2-1
CASGRGSSSYNEQFF
TGTGCCAGCGGAAGGGGGTCAAGCTCCTACAATGAGCAGTTCTTC
>NA|NA|TRBV7-9|TRBJ2-7
CASEDFGIYEQYF
TGTGCCAGCGAGGACTTCGGGATCTACGAGCAGTACTTC
>few|TRBD1|TRBV28|TRBJ1-2
CASSSPLTGGLNTF
TGTGCCAGCAGTAGTCCTCTAACAGGGGGTCTCAACACCTTC
>NA|TRBD1|TRBV3-1/TRBV3-2|TRBJ1-2
CASSQALQGFYGYTF
TGTGCCAGCAGCCAAGCTCTACAGGGGTTTTATGGCTACACCTTC
>NA|NA|TRBV28|TRBJ1-2
CASSSDSTFYGYTF
TGTGCCAGCAGTTCGGACAGCACCTTCTATGGCTACACCTTC
>once|NA|TRBV28|TRBJ2-3
CASEGVNTDTQYF
TGTGCCAGCGAAGGGGTGAACACAGATACGCAGTATTTT
>NA|NA|TRBV19|TRBJ2-6
CASSIGGGPASGANVLTF
TGTGCCAGTAGTATAGGGGGCGGTCCGGCCTCTGGGGCCAACGTCCTGACTTTC
>once|TRBD1|TRBV5-6|TRBJ2-3
CASSWGQGRDTQYF
TGTGCCAGCAGCTGGGGACAGGGTAGAGATACGCAGTATTTT
>NA|NA|TRBV11-2|TRBJ1-1
CASSLEVARNTEAFF
TGTGCCAGCAGCTTAGAGGTAGCCAGGAACACTGAAGCTTTCTTT
>NA|NA|TRBV5-5|TRBJ1-2
CASSLGSGVYGYTF
TGTGCCAGCAGCTTGGGCTCAGGGGTCTATGGCTACACCTTC
>NA|TRBD1|TRBV7-2|TRBJ2-7
CASSPVSGQAYEQYF
TGTGCCAGCAGCCCCGTATCCGGACAGGCCTACGAGCAGTACTTC
>NA|NA|TRBV21-1|TRBJ2-1
CASSKNQDSVNEQFF
TGTGCCAGCAGCAAAAATCAGGACAGCGTGAATGAGCAGTTCTTC
>NA|TRBD1|TRBV11-2|TRBJ2-1
CASSPGTGTYNEQFF
TGTGCCAGCAGCCCCGGGACAGGGACCTACAATGAGCAGTTCTTC
>NA|NA|TRBV10-3|TRBJ1-1
CAISDGQGVNTEAFF
TGTGCCATCAGTGACGGACAAGGAGTGAACACTGAAGCTTTCTTT
>NA|TRBD1|TRBV7-2|TRBJ1-4
CASSLETGSWEKLFF
TGTGCCAGCAGCTTAGAGACAGGGTCTTGGGAAAAACTGTTTTTT
>NA|NA|TRBV14|TRBJ1-1
CASSPPGVAEAFF
TGTGCCAGCAGCCCCCCAGGGGTGGCTGAAGCTTTCTTT
>NA|NA|TRBV5-1|TRBJ2-1
CASSWRQEFYNEQFF
TGCGCCAGCAGCTGGAGACAGGAGTTCTACAATGAGCAGTTCTTC
>once|NA|TRBV4-2|TRBJ2-1
CASSGRGGNDNEQFF
TGTGCCAGCAGCGGAAGGGGGGGAAACGACAATGAGCAGTTCTTC
>NA|NA|TRBV3-1/TRBV3-2|TRBJ2-2
CASSQDRVAGELFF
TGTGCCAGCAGCCAAGACAGGGTAGCCGGGGAGCTGTTTTTT